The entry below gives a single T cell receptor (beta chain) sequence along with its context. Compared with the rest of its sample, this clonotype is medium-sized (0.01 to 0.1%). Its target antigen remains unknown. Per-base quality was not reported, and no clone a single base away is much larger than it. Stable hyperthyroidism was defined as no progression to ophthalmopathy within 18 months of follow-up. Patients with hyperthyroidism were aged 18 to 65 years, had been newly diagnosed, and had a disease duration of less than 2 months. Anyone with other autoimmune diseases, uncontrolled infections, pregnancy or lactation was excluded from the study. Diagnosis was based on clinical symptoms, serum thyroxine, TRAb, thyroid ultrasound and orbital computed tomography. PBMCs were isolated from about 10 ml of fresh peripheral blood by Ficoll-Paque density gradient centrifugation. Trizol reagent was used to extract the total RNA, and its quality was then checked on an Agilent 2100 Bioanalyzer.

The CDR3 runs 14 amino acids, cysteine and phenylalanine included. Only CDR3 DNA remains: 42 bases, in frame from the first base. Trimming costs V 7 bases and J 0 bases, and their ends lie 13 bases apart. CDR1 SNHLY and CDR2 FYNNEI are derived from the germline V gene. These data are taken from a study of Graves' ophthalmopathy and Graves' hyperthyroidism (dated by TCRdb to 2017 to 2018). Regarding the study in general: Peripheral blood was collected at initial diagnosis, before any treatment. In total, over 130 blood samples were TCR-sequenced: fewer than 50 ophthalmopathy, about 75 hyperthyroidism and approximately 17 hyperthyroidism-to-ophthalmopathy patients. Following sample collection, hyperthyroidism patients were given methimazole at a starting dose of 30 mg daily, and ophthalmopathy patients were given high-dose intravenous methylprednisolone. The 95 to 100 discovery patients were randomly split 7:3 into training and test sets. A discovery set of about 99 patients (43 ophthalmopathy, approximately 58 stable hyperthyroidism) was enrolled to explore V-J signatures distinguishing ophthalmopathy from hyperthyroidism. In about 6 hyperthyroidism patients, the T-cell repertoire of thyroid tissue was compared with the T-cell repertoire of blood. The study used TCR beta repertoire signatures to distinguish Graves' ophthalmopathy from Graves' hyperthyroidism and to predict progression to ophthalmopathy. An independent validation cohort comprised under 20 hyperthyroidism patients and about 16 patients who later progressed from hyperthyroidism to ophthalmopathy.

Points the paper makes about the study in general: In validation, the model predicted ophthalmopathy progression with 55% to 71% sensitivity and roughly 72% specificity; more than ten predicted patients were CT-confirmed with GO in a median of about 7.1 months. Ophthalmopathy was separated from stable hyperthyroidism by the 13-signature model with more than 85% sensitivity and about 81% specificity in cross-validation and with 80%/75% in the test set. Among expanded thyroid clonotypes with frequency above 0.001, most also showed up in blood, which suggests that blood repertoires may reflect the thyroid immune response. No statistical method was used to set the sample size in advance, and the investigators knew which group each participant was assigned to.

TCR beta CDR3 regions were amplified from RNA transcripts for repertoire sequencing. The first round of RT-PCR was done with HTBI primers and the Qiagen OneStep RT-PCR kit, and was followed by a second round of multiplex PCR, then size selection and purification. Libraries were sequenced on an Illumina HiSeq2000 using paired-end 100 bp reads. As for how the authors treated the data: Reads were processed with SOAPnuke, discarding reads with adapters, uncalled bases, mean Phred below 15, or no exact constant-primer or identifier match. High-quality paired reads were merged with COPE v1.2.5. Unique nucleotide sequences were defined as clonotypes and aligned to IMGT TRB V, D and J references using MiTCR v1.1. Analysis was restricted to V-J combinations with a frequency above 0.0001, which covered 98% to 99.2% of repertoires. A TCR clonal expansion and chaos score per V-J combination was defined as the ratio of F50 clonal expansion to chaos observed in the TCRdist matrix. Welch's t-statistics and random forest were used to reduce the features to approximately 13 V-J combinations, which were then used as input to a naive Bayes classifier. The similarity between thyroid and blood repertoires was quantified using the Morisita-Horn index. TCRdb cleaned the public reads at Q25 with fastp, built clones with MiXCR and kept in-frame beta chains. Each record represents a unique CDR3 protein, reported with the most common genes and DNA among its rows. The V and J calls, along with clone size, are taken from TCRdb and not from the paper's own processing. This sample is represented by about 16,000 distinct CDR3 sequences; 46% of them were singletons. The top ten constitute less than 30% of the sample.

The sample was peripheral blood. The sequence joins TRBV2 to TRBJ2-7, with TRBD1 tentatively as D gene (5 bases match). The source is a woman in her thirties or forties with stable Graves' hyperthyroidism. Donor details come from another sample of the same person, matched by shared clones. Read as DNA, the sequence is TGTGCCAGCAAGAAGACAGAAAGCTCCTACGAGCAGTACTTC. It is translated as CASKKTESSYEQYF.